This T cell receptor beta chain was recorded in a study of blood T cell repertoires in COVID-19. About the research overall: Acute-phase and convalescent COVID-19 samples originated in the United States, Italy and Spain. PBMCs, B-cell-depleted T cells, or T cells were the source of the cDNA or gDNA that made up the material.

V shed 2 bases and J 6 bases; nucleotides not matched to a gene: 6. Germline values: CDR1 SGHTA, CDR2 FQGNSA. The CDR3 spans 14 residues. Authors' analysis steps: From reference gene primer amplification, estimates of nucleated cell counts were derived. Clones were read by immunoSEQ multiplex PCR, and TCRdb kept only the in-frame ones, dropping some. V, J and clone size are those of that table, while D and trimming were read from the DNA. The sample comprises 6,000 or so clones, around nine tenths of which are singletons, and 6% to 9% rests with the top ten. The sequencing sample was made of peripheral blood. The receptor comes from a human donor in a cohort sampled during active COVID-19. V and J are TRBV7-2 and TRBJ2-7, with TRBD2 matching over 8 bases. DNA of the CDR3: TGTGCCAGCAGCTTAAAAGGGGCGGGGGGCGAGCAGTACTTC. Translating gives CASSLKGAGGEQYF.